This TCR beta chain appears in the sequencing data of a study of spatial heterogeneity in lung cancer. Study context: Detection consistently captured more beta-chain sequences than alpha-chain sequences. Points from the study as a whole: Detection of ubiquitous tumor TCRs in blood was higher at resection than follow-up.

Specified time point: sample taken at primary tumor resection. Researchers sequenced whole RNA taken from tumor, nontumor lung or frozen PBMC without sorting. Patients with untreated early-stage non-small cell lung cancer, numbering 72, were the donors. V was trimmed by 1 base and J by 3 bases, leaving 13 bases between them. CDR1 SGHTA and CDR2 FQGNSA come from the germline V gene. This CDR3 comprises 15 residues. Unique molecular identifiers tagged every individual TCR cDNA molecule. TCRdb re-called the 5' RACE reads through MiXCR, storing one row per CDR3 protein. The repertoire has more than 30,000 distinct CDR3 sequences, roughly 5.2% of them found once; the top ten carry 9.5% to 13%. This clonotype appeared a few times. Its cognate antigen is unknown.

The chain uses TRBV7-2 and TRBJ2-7; D is ambiguous. This specimen consisted of PBMCs, obtained at surgery. The clonotype originates from a male donor with early-stage non-small cell lung cancer. The CDR3 protein is CASSLESVGLYEQYF. CDR3 nucleotides: TGTGCCAGCAGCTTAGAAAGCGTAGGCCTCTACGAGCAGTACTTC.